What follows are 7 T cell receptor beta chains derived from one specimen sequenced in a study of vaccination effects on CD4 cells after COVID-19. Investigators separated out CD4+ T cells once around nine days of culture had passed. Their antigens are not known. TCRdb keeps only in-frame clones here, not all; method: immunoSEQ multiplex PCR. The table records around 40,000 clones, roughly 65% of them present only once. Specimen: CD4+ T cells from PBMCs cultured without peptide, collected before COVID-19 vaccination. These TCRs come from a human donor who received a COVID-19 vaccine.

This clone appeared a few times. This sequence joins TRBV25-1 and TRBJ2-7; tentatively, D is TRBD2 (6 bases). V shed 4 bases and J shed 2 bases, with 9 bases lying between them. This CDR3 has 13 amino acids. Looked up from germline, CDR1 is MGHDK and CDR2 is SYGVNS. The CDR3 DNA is TGTGCCAGCAGTGCCGGGGGAGCCTACGAGCAGTACTTC. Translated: CASSAGGAYEQYF.

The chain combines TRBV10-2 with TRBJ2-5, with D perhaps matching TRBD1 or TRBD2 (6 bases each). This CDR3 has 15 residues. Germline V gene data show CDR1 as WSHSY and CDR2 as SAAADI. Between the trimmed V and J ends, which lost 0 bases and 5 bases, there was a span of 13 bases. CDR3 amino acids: CASSESRGPGETQYF. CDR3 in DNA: TGCGCCAGCAGTGAGTCCCGGGGGCCTGGGGAGACCCAGTACTTC.

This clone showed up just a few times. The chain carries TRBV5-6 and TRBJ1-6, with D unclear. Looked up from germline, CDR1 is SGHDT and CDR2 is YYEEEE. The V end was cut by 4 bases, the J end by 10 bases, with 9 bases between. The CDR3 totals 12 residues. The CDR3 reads CASSRDSSPLHF. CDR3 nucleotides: TGTGCCAGCAGCAGGGATTCCTCACCCCTCCACTTT.

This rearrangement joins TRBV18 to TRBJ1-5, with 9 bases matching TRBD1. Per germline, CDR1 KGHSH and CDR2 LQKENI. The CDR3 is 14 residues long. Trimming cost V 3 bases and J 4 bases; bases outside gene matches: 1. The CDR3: CASSPGTGNQPQHF. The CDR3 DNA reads TGTGCCAGCTCACCCGGGACAGGGAATCAGCCCCAGCATTTT. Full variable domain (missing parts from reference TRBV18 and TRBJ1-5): NAGVMQNPRHLVRRRGQEARLRCSPMKGHSHVYWYRQLPEEGLKFMVYLQKENIIDESGMPKERFSAEFPKEGPSILRIQQVVRGDSAAYFCASSPGTGNQPQHFGDGTRLSIL.

In nucleotides, the CDR3 is TGTGCCAGCAGTGAGGATCAAGAGACCCAGTACTTC. Protein: CASSEDQETQYF. The chain links TRBV6-1 to TRBJ2-5; D remains ambiguous. The CDR3 totals 12 residues. The germline CDR1 and CDR2 sequences are MNHNS and SASEGT. V lost 3 bases, J lost 2 bases, and 4 bases lay in between.

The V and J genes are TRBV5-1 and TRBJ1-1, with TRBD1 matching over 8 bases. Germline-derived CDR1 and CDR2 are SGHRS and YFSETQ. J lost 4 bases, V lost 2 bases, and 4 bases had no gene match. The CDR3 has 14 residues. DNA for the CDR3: TGCGCCAGCAGCTTACGGACAGGGAGCACTGAAGCTTTCTTT. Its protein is CASSLRTGSTEAFF.

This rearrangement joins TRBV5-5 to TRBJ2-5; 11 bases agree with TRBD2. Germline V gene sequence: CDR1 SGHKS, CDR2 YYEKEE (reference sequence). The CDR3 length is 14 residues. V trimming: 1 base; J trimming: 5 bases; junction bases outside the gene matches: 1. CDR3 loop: CASSLPSGRETQYF. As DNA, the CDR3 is TGTGCCAGCAGCTTGCCTAGCGGGAGGGAGACCCAGTACTTC.